These 20 T cell receptor beta chains were sequenced from one sample in a study of cytomegalovirus exposure and HLA in healthy donors. With 60 Vbeta and 13 Jbeta primers, the PCR was carried out. Clones were read by immunoSEQ multiplex PCR, and TCRdb kept only the in-frame ones, dropping some. The sample contains 150,000 or so clones, more than 60% of which appear only once. Material: PBMCs. These receptors were taken from a woman in her forties or fifties in good health and CMV-seropositive.

Here the CDR3 DNA reads TGTGCCAGCAGCCCGAGCGGAACTAGCACAGATACGCAGTATTTT. The encoded protein is CASSPSGTSTDTQYF. This chain uses TRBV11-3 with TRBJ2-3, with a tentative D call TRBD2 (5 bases). CDR3 size: 15 residues. Germline V CDR1 and CDR2: SGHNT, YENEEA. The V and J ends lost 5 bases and 0 bases respectively, with 12 bases between them.

This clone was seen only once. The J gene is TRBJ1-4, the V gene TRBV6-5; D call uncertain. Trimming stripped 0 bases from V and 11 bases from J, with 13 bases between. The length of the CDR3 is 14 residues. Germline lookup yields CDR1 MNHEY and CDR2 SVGAGI. The CDR3 sequence is CASSYSRPPGKLFF. The CDR3 region has the DNA TGTGCCAGCAGTTACTCAAGGCCCCCGGGTAAACTGTTTTTT.

The V gene is TRBV29-1, the J gene TRBJ2-3; possible D gene TRBD2, 7 bases. The V end lost 4 bases, the J end lost 2 bases, and 16 bases lay between the germline ends. The CDR3 extends over 15 amino acids. In germline, CDR1 is SQVTM, CDR2 ANQGSEA. The CDR3, as DNA: TGCAGCGTTGCAGGGGCTAGCGGACCCACAGATACGCAGTATTTT. Amino acids: CSVAGASGPTDTQYF.

The rearrangement links TRBV9 to TRBJ1-1, with TRBD1 identical over 12 bases. The V and J ends lost 3 bases and 8 bases, in that order; junction bases with no gene match: 8. The CDR3 extends over 15 amino acids. Germline V gives CDR1 SGDLS, CDR2 YYNGEE. The CDR3 sequence: CASSADRDRGREAFF. CDR3 in DNA: TGTGCCAGCAGCGCTGACCGGGACAGGGGGCGCGAAGCTTTCTTT.

Notes on this clone: Other nucleotide sequences in the sample specify the same CDR3. The chain has TRBV29-1 and TRBJ2-5; 11 bases map to TRBD2. The J segment lost 8 bases and the V segment lost 4 bases, leaving 9 bases of the junction unmatched. Germline CDR1 reads SQVTM; CDR2 reads ANQGSEA. The CDR3 sequence is 14 residues long. The CDR3 sequence is CSVATSGRDGTQYF. The CDR3 coding sequence is TGCAGCGTTGCAACTAGCGGGAGAGACGGAACCCAGTACTTC. Complete variable domain (other parts from reference TRBV29-1 and TRBJ2-5): SAVISQKPSRDICQRGTSLTIQCQVDSQVTMMFWYRQQPGQSLTLIATANQGSEATYESGFVIDKFPISRPNLTFSTLTVSNMSPEDSSIYLCSVATSGRDGTQYFGPGTRLLVL.

The V and J genes are TRBV2 and TRBJ1-5; D is uncertain. Deletions cut 1 base from V and 3 bases from J, with 7 bases between. Germline V lookup: CDR1 SNHLY, CDR2 FYNNEI. The CDR3 spans 14 residues. The chain's CDR3 is CASSEGLVNQPQHF. CDR3 in DNA: TGTGCCAGCAGTGAAGGGCTGGTCAATCAGCCCCAGCATTTT.

As DNA, the CDR3 is TGCAGCGTTGAGGGGAGTTACCACAATGAGCAGTTCTTC. Its translation: CSVEGSYHNEQFF. This chain uses TRBV29-1 with TRBJ2-1; tentatively, D is TRBD2 (5 bases). V was pared by 3 bases and J by 5 bases, with 11 bases between. This CDR3 is 13 amino acids long. Germline V gene sequence: CDR1 SQVTM, CDR2 ANQGSEA.

V and J are TRBV19 and TRBJ2-5; 7 bases are a match to TRBD1. Germline V CDR1 and CDR2: LNHDA, SQIVND (reference sequence). This CDR3 contains 13 residues. The V segment lost 3 bases and the J segment 5 bases; nucleotides outside the gene matches: 3. The chain's CDR3 is CASSISRGETQYF. CDR3 in DNA: TGTGCCAGTAGTATCTCCAGGGGGGAGACCCAGTACTTC.

This chain uses TRBV19 with TRBJ2-3; D may be TRBD2 (6 bases). This CDR3 region has 17 residues. Per the germline V gene, CDR1 is LNHDA and CDR2 is SQIVND (reference sequence). Trimming cost V 3 bases and J 5 bases, with 21 bases left between them. The CDR3 protein is CASSMGSGDQRLDTQYF. The CDR3, as DNA: TGTGCCAGTAGTATGGGATCGGGGGATCAAAGACTAGATACGCAGTATTTT.

The chain uses TRBV6-5 and TRBJ1-2; 8 nucleotides align to TRBD1. The CDR3 is 13 residues long. The V gene end was trimmed by 6 bases and the J gene end by 3 bases; junction bases not matched to a gene: 3. The germline CDR1 and CDR2 sequences are MNHEY and SVGAGI. The CDR3 region has the DNA TGTGCCAGCAGGGTGACAGGGGACTATGGCTACACCTTC. Translation: CASRVTGDYGYTF.

The rearrangement links TRBV27 to TRBJ2-1, with D possibly matching TRBD1 (5 bases). The germline V and J ends were trimmed by 5 bases and 6 bases, with 17 bases remaining between them. The length of the CDR3 is 15 residues. Germline values: CDR1 MNHEY, CDR2 SMNVEV (reference sequence). The CDR3 sequence is CASSPDPGPFNEQFF. The CDR3 DNA reads as TGTGCCAGCAGTCCGGACCCAGGGCCCTTCAATGAGCAGTTCTTC.

The genes are TRBV25-1 and TRBJ2-1; D may be TRBD1 (5 bases). The germline V and J ends were trimmed by 1 base and 11 bases, with 9 bases remaining between them. The germline CDR1 and CDR2 sequences are MGHDK and SYGVNS. The CDR3 covers 12 residues. The CDR3 region is CASSEFTGQQFF. The CDR3 nucleotides are TGTGCCAGCAGTGAATTTACAGGACAGCAGTTCTTC.

Remarks on this clone: This sample includes further DNA sequences coding for the same CDR3. This chain links TRBV19 with TRBJ1-1; maybe TRBD1 (5 bases). The V end lost 3 bases, the J end lost 1 base, and 6 bases lay between the germline ends. The CDR3 runs to 13 residues. The germline CDR1 and CDR2 sequences are LNHDA and SQIVND (reference sequence). As DNA, the CDR3 is TGTGCCAGTAGTATTCAGGGGAACACTGAAGCTTTCTTT. Protein: CASSIQGNTEAFF.

The rearrangement uses TRBV2 and TRBJ1-3; TRBD1 is a possible D gene (6 bases). Germline CDR1 SNHLY, CDR2 FYNNEI. The CDR3 runs to 15 residues. V was trimmed by 6 bases and J by 0 bases, leaving 12 bases between them. CDR3 nucleotides: TGTGCCAGCAGCGACCAGGGGACCTCTGGAAACACCATATATTTT. This encodes CASSDQGTSGNTIYF.

This rearrangement joins TRBV5-1 to TRBJ2-5; D gene uncertain. Trimming took off 2 bases at V and 3 bases at J, with 8 bases between the two ends. Germline CDR1 reads SGHRS; CDR2 reads YFSETQ. This CDR3 comprises 13 residues. DNA for the CDR3: TGCGCCAGCAGCTTATTGGGCAAAGAGACCCAGTACTTC. Translating it yields CASSLLGKETQYF.

The chain joins TRBV5-1 to TRBJ2-2; 11 bases align to TRBD2. V was clipped by 4 bases and J by 3 bases; unmatched bases: 2. The CDR3 extends over 15 amino acids. Per germline, CDR1 SGHRS and CDR2 YFSETQ. This CDR3 reads CASSVGLADTGELFF. Written as DNA, the CDR3 is TGCGCCAGCAGCGTGGGACTAGCGGACACCGGGGAGCTGTTTTTT.

The V and J genes are TRBV7-2 and TRBJ2-7, with TRBD2 identical over 8 bases. The CDR3 runs to 14 residues. The V gene end was trimmed by 3 bases and the J gene end by 7 bases; junction bases not matched to a gene: 8. Germline loops: CDR1 SGHTA, CDR2 FQGNSA. CDR3 nucleotides: TGTGCCAGCAGCTTCGAAGCCGGGACTAGGGAGCAGTACTTC. This gives the protein CASSFEAGTREQYF.

The rearrangement joins TRBV30 to TRBJ2-1; D not resolved. Germline V CDR1 and CDR2: GTSNPN, SVGIG (reference sequence). Trimming removed 0 bases from V and 7 bases from J, with 10 bases in between. The CDR3 covers 13 residues. The CDR3 coding sequence is TGTGCCTGGAGTGTAGGAAGCGAAAATGAGCAGTTCTTC. Residues: CAWSVGSENEQFF.

This rearrangement joins TRBV7-2 to TRBJ2-7, with D hard to call. Deletions cut 5 bases from V and 3 bases from J, with 11 bases between. The germline CDR1 and CDR2 sequences are SGHTA and FQGNSA. The CDR3 consists of 13 residues. DNA of the CDR3: TGTGCCAGCAGCCCGTACACCCACTACGAGCAGTACTTC. Translated: CASSPYTHYEQYF.

To note about this clone: Different DNA sequences within this sample yield the same CDR3. The chain's CDR3 is CASSPGTVNTEAFF. The CDR3, as DNA: TGTGCCAGCAGCCCTGGGACAGTGAACACTGAAGCTTTCTTT. The chain recombines TRBV5-4 with TRBJ1-1, with TRBD1 matching 7 bases. Losses at the gene ends were 4 bases for V and 0 bases for J; bases not matched to a gene: 3. The length of the CDR3 is 14 residues. Germline CDR1 is SGHNT and CDR2 is YYREEE (reference sequence). The whole variable domain, filled in from reference TRBV5-4 and TRBJ1-1, reads ETGVTQSPTHLIKTRGQQVTLRCSSQSGHNTVSWYQQALGQGPQFIFQYYREEENGRGNFPPRFSGLQFPNYSSELNVNALELDDSALYLCASSPGTVNTEAFFGQGTRLTVV.